Presented here are 6 T cell receptor beta chains from one specimen sequenced in a study of regulatory T cells in long-lasting Graves disease (dated by TCRdb to 2020 to 2022). In the paper's terms, the time point label means: persistent/refractory GD, antithyroid drugs over 5 years with positive TRAb. RNA was extracted from PBMCs in TRIzol for both TCR sequencing and RNA sequencing. Libraries were constructed by multiplex PCR. Sequencing used an Illumina HiSeq 4000. TCR beta libraries were built with iRepertoire HTBI primers and Arm-PCR amplification of CDR3 regions. The public reads were quality trimmed at Q25 with fastp and then assembled into clones with MiXCR by TCRdb, keeping productive beta chains. Rows with one shared CDR3 protein collapse into an entry with the most common genes and DNA. The sample table lists a few hundred thousand distinct CDR3 sequences, 22% of them with a count of one. The leading ten clones occupy 45% to 70% of the sample.

The specimen was peripheral blood mononuclear cells (PBMCs), collected when the disease was refractory, from a patient treated with antithyroid drugs. These receptors were collected from a female donor with Graves disease.

The chain has TRBV4-3 and TRBJ1-1, with no clear D. In germline, CDR1 is LGHNA, CDR2 YSLEER. V was cut by 0 bases and J by 0 bases, with 8 bases left in between. This CDR3 has 15 residues. Here the CDR3 reads CASSQDFGMNTEAFF. The CDR3 region has the DNA TGCGCCAGCAGCCAAGATTTCGGAATGAACACTGAAGCTTTCTTT.

The rearrangement joins TRBV9 to TRBJ2-1; D unresolved. V lost 0 bases to trimming and J lost 0 bases, with 7 bases between them. The CDR3 is made up of 15 amino acids. The V gene's germline CDR1 is SGDLS and CDR2 YYNGEE. The CDR3 sequence is CASSVASASYNEQFF. CDR3 sequence (DNA): TGTGCCAGCAGCGTAGCGAGCGCCTCCTACAATGAGCAGTTCTTC.

The table lists this clonotype with many counts. This sequence joins TRBV28 and TRBJ2-5, with 9 bases aligning to TRBD2. V shed 5 bases, J shed 5 bases, and the junction held 6 bases outside the gene matches. Germline V gene sequence: CDR1 MDHEN, CDR2 SYDVKM. The CDR3 contains 14 residues. The CDR3 DNA is TGTGCCAGCAGTCTAGCGGGATGGGAGGAGACCCAGTACTTC. Protein sequence: CASSLAGWEETQYF.

Many counts were recorded for this clonotype. This chain connects TRBV12-3 or TRBV12-4 to TRBJ1-2; perhaps TRBD1 as D (5 bases). V dropped 3 bases and J dropped 3 bases, with 11 bases sitting between them. There are 14 residues in the CDR3. The CDR3 nucleotides read TGTGCCAGCAGTTTGACCGACAGTCACTATGGCTACACCTTC. Protein sequence: CASSLTDSHYGYTF.

This clonotype was counted many times. The chain couples TRBV20-1 to TRBJ1-4, with D unresolved. V lost 3 bases and J 8 bases, leaving 13 bases between the germline ends. Germline CDR1 and CDR2: DFQATT and SNEGSKA (reference sequence). The length of the CDR3 is 13 residues. CDR3 sequence (DNA): TGCAGTGCTAGGGCGACGACGGGCGAAAAACTGTTTTTT. The encoded protein is CSARATTGEKLFF.

This clonotype was seen just once. A much larger clone lies one base from this, so it may be a read error. V and J are TRBV28 and TRBJ2-7, with 9 bases lining up with TRBD2. The V gene's germline CDR1 is MDHEN and CDR2 SYDVKM. This CDR3 spans 16 amino acids. The DNA of the CDR3 is TGTGCCAGCAGTATGACTAGCGGTATAAGCTCCTACGAGAAGTACTTC. This translates into CASSMTSGISSYEKYF.